This TCR beta chain was sequenced for a study of control samples from healthy donors and cancer patients. This CDR3 contains 15 residues. Germline values: CDR1 ENHRY, CDR2 SYGVKD. V lost 3 bases to trimming and J lost 0 bases, with 10 bases between them. Only in-frame clones appear in the TCRdb table, and some are missing; sequencing was by immunoSEQ multiplex PCR. The table records about 58,000 clones, nearly 90% of them present only once. Material: PBMCs. This chain links TRBV10-3 with TRBJ2-3; D gene ambiguous. The sequence derives from a man between 60 and 75 years old with colorectal cancer. The CDR3 sequence: CAISDLAVSTDTQYF. The CDR3 DNA reads TGTGCCATCAGTGATCTGGCGGTTAGCACAGATACGCAGTATTTT.